This T cell receptor (beta chain) was retrieved from a study of cytomegalovirus exposure and HLA in healthy donors. For the study at large: Drawn from HLA-typed donors, 65 million to 100 million unique TCRs were held in an early data release. Study-wide results and caveats: According to an earlier analysis, most TCR beta V segments yielded productive rearrangements about 90% or about 30% of the time.

After removal of 2 bases from V and 5 bases from J, the junction contained 4 bases not matched to a gene. Germline lookup yields CDR1 MNHEY and CDR2 SVGAGI. This CDR3 region has 14 residues. PCR used 60 Vbeta primers and 13 Jbeta primers. Repertoires were generated with immunoSEQ multiplex PCR, while TCRdb's copy carries only in-frame clones and drops some. The table includes fewer than 200,000 clones, over 65% detected once. A word on this clone: Its antigen is undetermined.

Although they were nominally healthy when sampled, donors likely had unrecorded immune exposures. The source is a man aged 40-50 years in good health and CMV-seropositive. This chain joins TRBV6-5 and TRBJ2-7; TRBD1 matches 9 bases. The sample was PBMCs. The CDR3 DNA sequence: TGTGCCAGCAGTTACGAGGACAGGGGCGACGAGCAGTACTTC. This translates into CASSYEDRGDEQYF.